The 17 T cell receptor beta chains below come from one sample, sequenced in a study of early stage breast cancer tumors. Profiling relied on immunoSEQ multiplex PCR, and the TCRdb table lists in-frame clones only, not all of them. The sample lists fewer than 70,000 clones, over 80% occurring once. Material: blood. These receptor sequences come from a person aged 35-55 years with breast cancer.

The genes are TRBV7-9 and TRBJ1-1; 7 bases line up with TRBD1. The V segment lost 4 bases and the J segment 1 base; nucleotides outside the gene matches: 6. CDR3 length equals 15 residues. The V gene's germline CDR1 is SEHNR and CDR2 FQNEAQ (reference sequence). CDR3 loop: CASSSPGTENTEAFF. DNA of the CDR3: TGTGCCAGCAGCTCACCCGGGACAGAGAACACTGAAGCTTTCTTT.

The J gene is TRBJ1-4, the V gene TRBV7-2; 7 bases fit TRBD1. Germline CDR1 is SGHTA and CDR2 is FQGNSA. Trimming at V came to 4 bases and at J to 5 bases, leaving 4 bases not matched to a gene. The CDR3 runs 14 residues. CDR3 bases: TGTGCCAGCAGCTCCCAGACAGGGAATGAAAAACTGTTTTTT. This translates into CASSSQTGNEKLFF.

The rearrangement joins TRBV28 to TRBJ2-1; D possibly corresponds to TRBD1 (5 bases). There are 14 residues in the CDR3. Germline-derived CDR1 and CDR2 are MDHEN and SYDVKM. V was clipped by 7 bases and J by 6 bases, with 16 bases between them. CDR3 protein: CASNTPYQGNEQFF. The CDR3 DNA is TGTGCCAGCAACACACCCTACCAGGGCAATGAGCAGTTCTTC.

The chain uses TRBV4-1 and TRBJ2-3, with D uncertain. V lost 4 bases and J 5 bases, leaving 10 bases between the germline ends. This CDR3 is built from 13 residues. Germline CDR1 is MGHRA and CDR2 is YSYEKL. The DNA for the CDR3 is TGCGCCAGCAGCCTTCCTAGTGAAGATACGCAGTATTTT. It is translated as CASSLPSEDTQYF.

The count of this clone is one. The rearrangement uses TRBV5-1 and TRBJ2-3; tentatively, D is TRBD2 (6 bases). V shed 5 bases and J shed 4 bases, with 14 bases lying between them. The CDR3 runs 14 residues. Germline lookup yields CDR1 SGHRS and CDR2 YFSETQ. As DNA, the CDR3 is TGCGCCAGCAGTTCCGGGACTTCCCCAGATACGCAGTATTTT. This gives the protein CASSSGTSPDTQYF.

This chain uses TRBV7-9 with TRBJ2-7; no definite D call. Trimming stripped 4 bases from V and 4 bases from J, with 14 bases between. Germline CDR1 reads SEHNR; CDR2 reads FQNEAQ (reference sequence). The CDR3 has 14 residues. CDR3 DNA: TGTGCCAGCAGCTCCTTCGGGCTGCGGTACGAGCAGTACTTC. This translates into CASSSFGLRYEQYF.

The CDR3 here is CAWSLGTGNQPQHF. The CDR3 DNA reads as TGTGCCTGGAGTCTAGGGACAGGGAATCAGCCCCAGCATTTT. The J gene is TRBJ1-5, the V gene TRBV30, with 9 positions matching TRBD1. V trimming: 2 bases; J trimming: 4 bases; junction bases outside the gene matches: 3. The CDR3 is 14 amino acids. Germline CDR1 GTSNPN, CDR2 SVGIG (reference sequence).

This sequence joins TRBV7-6 and TRBJ2-1; TRBD2 is a possible D gene (5 bases). From germline, CDR1 is SGHVS and CDR2 FNYEAQ. The CDR3 spans 13 residues. V lost 5 bases to trimming and J lost 4 bases, with 9 bases between them. The CDR3 is CASSPRGYNEQFF. The CDR3 coding sequence is TGTGCCAGCAGCCCCCGAGGGTACAATGAGCAGTTCTTC.

Here the CDR3 reads CASSPKGLAGGSSAGELFF. Here the CDR3 DNA reads TGTGCCAGCAGCCCAAAGGGGCTAGCGGGAGGAAGTAGCGCCGGGGAGCTGTTTTTT. The genes are TRBV27 and TRBJ2-2; TRBD2 agrees at 11 bases. From germline, CDR1 is MNHEY and CDR2 SMNVEV (reference sequence). The CDR3 totals 19 residues. The V segment lost 6 bases and the J segment 6 bases; nucleotides outside the gene matches: 18.

Only a few counts were recorded for this clone. The chain couples TRBV5-5 to TRBJ1-1; D gene unclear. Trimming shortened V by 0 bases and J by 2 bases, and 11 bases separated the two germline ends. Per the germline V gene, CDR1 is SGHKS and CDR2 is YYEKEE (reference sequence). This CDR3 comprises 15 residues. The chain's CDR3 is CASSLAGPRNTEAFF. The CDR3 DNA is TGTGCCAGCAGCTTGGCGGGCCCGAGAAACACTGAAGCTTTCTTT.

This chain uses TRBV5-6 with TRBJ2-1, with D perhaps given as TRBD1 or TRBD2 (6 bases each). In germline, CDR1 is SGHDT, CDR2 YYEEEE. The germline V and J ends were trimmed by 7 bases and 8 bases, with 16 bases remaining between them. The CDR3 has 13 residues. CDR3 sequence reads: CASRRGSGDEQFF. CDR3 sequence (DNA): TGTGCCAGCCGGAGGGGGAGTGGGGATGAGCAGTTCTTC.

As for this clone: Other DNA sequences in this specimen translate into the identical CDR3. The V and J genes are TRBV5-1 and TRBJ1-3, with D possibly TRBD1 on 5 matching bases. V dropped 7 bases and J dropped 0 bases, with 11 bases sitting between them. The germline V gene encodes CDR1 SGHRS and CDR2 YFSETQ. The length of the CDR3 is 14 residues. The CDR3 spells CASSQGSSGNTIYF. Here the CDR3 DNA reads TGCGCCAGCTCTCAGGGAAGCTCTGGAAACACCATATATTTT.

The V call is TRBV27, the J call TRBJ1-1; D is ambiguous. Germline assignment: CDR1 MNHEY and CDR2 SMNVEV (reference sequence). Deletions cut 2 bases from V and 1 base from J, with 5 bases between. CDR3 length: 13 residues. Here the CDR3 DNA reads TGTGCCAGCAGTTTAGGTAGGAACACTGAAGCTTTCTTT. It yields the protein CASSLGRNTEAFF.

This clone was counted between two and nine times. The gene calls are TRBV28 and TRBJ2-7, with D perhaps TRBD1 (5 bases). Trimming left V 6 bases short and J 1 base short, with 16 bases between. The germline V gene has CDR1 MDHEN and CDR2 SYDVKM. The CDR3 length is 15 residues. The CDR3 bases are TGTGCCAGCAGATCCACTCAAGGACATTCCTACGAGCAGTACTTC. Encoded protein: CASRSTQGHSYEQYF.

This clone was counted a few times. J is TRBJ1-1 and V is TRBV28, with a weak D call TRBD1 (6 bases). There are 11 residues in the CDR3. Trimming removed 9 bases from V and 10 bases from J, with 15 bases in between. The V gene's germline CDR1 is MDHEN and CDR2 SYDVKM. The CDR3 DNA is TGTGCCAGTACAGGGACCTTTGTAGCTTTCTTT. Its translation is CASTGTFVAFF. Variable domain in full (rest from reference TRBV28 and TRBJ1-1): DVKVTQSSRYLVKRTGEKVFLECVQDMDHENMFWYRQDPGLGLRLIYFSYDVKMKEKGDIPEGYSVSREKKERFSLILESASTNQTSMYLCASTGTFVAFFGQGTRLTVV.

The genes are TRBV12-5 and TRBJ1-2; D is undetermined. This CDR3 has 11 amino acids. V was clipped by 2 bases and J by 2 bases, with 0 bases between them. CDR1 is LGHNT and CDR2 is FRNRAP in the germline V gene. The CDR3 here is CASGLNYGYTF. The CDR3 DNA reads TGTGCTAGTGGTTTGAACTATGGCTACACCTTC.

The chain uses TRBV21-1 and TRBJ2-2; the DNA was not compared with TRBD1, the D call given in the table. TRBV21-1 is reported as a pseudogene. The CDR3 has 16 amino acids. The CDR3 loop is CASSNRTGENTGELFF. The CDR3 bases are TGTGCCAGCAGCAATCGGACAGGGGAGAACACCGGGGAGCTGTTTTTT.